Following are 14 T cell receptor beta chains from one sample sequenced in a study of T-cell memory formation after mild COVID-19. TCRdb fed the 5' RACE reads into MiXCR, producing one record per CDR3 protein. The data hold 300,000 to 350,000 distinct CDR3 sequences, with approximately 13% observed a single time. The specimen sequenced was PBMCs or a T cell subset sorted from them (not recorded which). Source of these receptors: a man younger than 30 who had mild COVID-19 (a few samples of this study predate the infection). Cell type and time point are not known.

There are a few counts of this clonotype. The chain couples TRBV6-5 to TRBJ2-7; no clear D gene. The CDR3 loop spans 13 amino acids. V was trimmed by 2 bases and J by 0 bases, leaving 5 bases between them. Germline CDR1 reads MNHEY; CDR2 reads SVGAGI. DNA for the CDR3: TGTGCCAGCAGTTACGCCTACTCCTACGAGCAGTACTTC. Its protein is CASSYAYSYEQYF.

This clonotype was seen at least ten times. The chain employs TRBV12-3 or TRBV12-4 and TRBJ2-7; 8 bases line up with TRBD1. The V segment lost 1 base and the J segment 7 bases; nucleotides outside the gene matches: 6. CDR3 size: 14 residues. The CDR3 reads CASSLGQGAEEQYF. As DNA, the CDR3 is TGTGCCAGCAGTTTAGGGCAGGGGGCAGAGGAGCAGTACTTC.

This chain connects TRBV7-9 to TRBJ2-1, with TRBD2 matching 7 bases. CDR3 length equals 16 residues. CDR1 and CDR2 from the germline V gene are SEHNR and FQNEAQ (reference sequence). The J segment lost 6 bases and the V segment lost 5 bases, leaving 13 bases of the junction unmatched. The DNA of the CDR3 is TGTGCCAGCAGCCCCCCACTAGCGCCGCGGGGCAATGAGCAGTTCTTC. This encodes CASSPPLAPRGNEQFF. Full variable domain (outside the CDR3, taken from reference TRBV7-9 and TRBJ2-1): DTGVSQNPRHKITKRGQNVTFRCDPISEHNRLYWYRQTLGQGPEFLTYFQNEAQLEKSRLLSDRFSAERPKGSFSTLEIQRTEQGDSAMYLCASSPPLAPRGNEQFFGPGTRLTVL.

The V and J genes are TRBV6-2 or TRBV6-3 and TRBJ2-3; no clear D. Germline lookup yields CDR1 MNHEY and CDR2 SVGEGT. V shed 6 bases and J shed 3 bases, with 10 bases lying between them. The CDR3 extends over 13 amino acids. The CDR3 spells CASSYLRTDTQYF. In nucleotides, the CDR3 is TGTGCCAGCAGCTACCTGAGGACAGATACGCAGTATTTT.

This rearrangement joins TRBV6-5 to TRBJ2-5, with D perhaps matching TRBD2 (5 bases). This CDR3 has 14 amino acids. Germline V gives CDR1 MNHEY, CDR2 SVGAGI. Trimming removed 0 bases at V and 4 bases at J, with 9 bases between. The CDR3: CASSYSRVGETQYF. DNA of the CDR3: TGTGCCAGCAGTTACTCGAGGGTAGGAGAGACCCAGTACTTC.

In this sample, this clonotype turned up a few times. The V gene is TRBV5-8, the J gene TRBJ1-1; TRBD1 matches at 7 bases. This CDR3 comprises 14 residues. Germline V gene lookup returns CDR1 SGHTS and CDR2 YDEGEE. Losses at the gene ends were 3 bases for V and 2 bases for J; bases not matched to a gene: 4. DNA for the CDR3: TGTGCCAGCAGCTGGTACAGGGGAAACACTGAAGCTTTCTTT. Translating gives CASSWYRGNTEAFF.

For this clonotype: The junction departs from the called germline gene at one end, perhaps through a read error. This chain connects TRBV3-1 to TRBJ2-1; 8 bases fit TRBD1. The CDR3 is 13 residues long. The V gene's germline CDR1 is LGHDT and CDR2 YNNKEL (reference sequence). The CDR3 DNA reads TGTGCCAGCAGCCACGGAACAGGGGGTTTTTTGATCTTC. This encodes CASSHGTGGFLIF.

The chain links TRBV10-3 to TRBJ1-4; 9 nucleotides agree with TRBD1. This CDR3 contains 12 residues. With 10 bases clipped from V and 6 bases from J, the junction kept 3 bases outside the gene matches. Looked up from germline, CDR1 is ENHRY and CDR2 is SYGVKD. The CDR3 sequence: CATGQGDEKLFF. The CDR3 coding sequence is TGTGCCACGGGACAGGGAGATGAAAAACTGTTTTTT.

This rearrangement joins TRBV6-1 to TRBJ2-3, with 8 bases matching TRBD2. Trimming removed 8 bases from V and 8 bases from J; junction bases left unmatched: 9. Germline lookup yields CDR1 MNHNS and CDR2 SASEGT. The length of the CDR3 is 13 residues. CDR3 sequence: CASGGSGAPTQYF. The CDR3 DNA reads TGTGCCAGCGGGGGTAGCGGGGCACCTACGCAGTATTTT.

This clonotype occurred a few times. The V and J genes are TRBV20-1 and TRBJ2-7; perhaps TRBD1 as D (6 bases). The V gene's germline CDR1 is DFQATT and CDR2 SNEGSKA (reference sequence). The CDR3 has 15 residues. V was clipped by 5 bases and J by 0 bases, with 17 bases between them. CDR3 DNA: TGCAGTGCTCAAGACCGGGACAAGAGCTCCTACGAGCAGTACTTC. As protein: CSAQDRDKSSYEQYF.

This clonotype was seen a handful of times. The V call is TRBV2, the J call TRBJ2-3, with D uncertain. Deletions cut 2 bases from V and 1 base from J, with 10 bases between. The germline CDR1 and CDR2 sequences are SNHLY and FYNNEI. This CDR3 has 15 residues. CDR3 in amino acids: CASSEYGLGTDTQYF. CDR3 bases: TGTGCCAGCAGTGAATATGGGCTCGGCACAGATACGCAGTATTTT.

The V gene is TRBV28, the J gene TRBJ1-1; 8 nucleotides agree with TRBD1. Germline lookup yields CDR1 MDHEN and CDR2 SYDVKM. This CDR3 has 15 amino acids. J was trimmed by 5 bases and V by 1 base; bases with no gene match: 6. The CDR3 region is CASSLSGGGRTEAFF. The CDR3, as DNA: TGTGCCAGCAGTTTATCAGGGGGCGGGAGGACTGAAGCTTTCTTT.

The J gene is TRBJ2-3, the V gene TRBV12-3 or TRBV12-4; 12 nucleotides align to TRBD1. CDR3 size: 19 residues. After removal of 6 bases from V and 1 base from J, the junction contained 14 bases not matched to a gene. CDR3 protein: CASRHTGTGGGLGTDTQYF. The CDR3 bases are TGTGCCAGCAGACACACCGGGACAGGGGGCGGATTAGGCACAGATACGCAGTATTTT.

Details on this clonotype: A much larger clonotype is one base distant, so this may be a read error. The chain uses TRBV6-6 and TRBJ1-1; D is uncertain. Germline V gene data show CDR1 as MNHNY and CDR2 as SVGAGI (reference sequence). This CDR3 is built from 13 residues. The chain's CDR3 is CVSSSLGGTEAFF. The CDR3, as DNA: TGTGTCAGCAGTTCCTTAGGTGGGACTGAAGCTTTCTTT.